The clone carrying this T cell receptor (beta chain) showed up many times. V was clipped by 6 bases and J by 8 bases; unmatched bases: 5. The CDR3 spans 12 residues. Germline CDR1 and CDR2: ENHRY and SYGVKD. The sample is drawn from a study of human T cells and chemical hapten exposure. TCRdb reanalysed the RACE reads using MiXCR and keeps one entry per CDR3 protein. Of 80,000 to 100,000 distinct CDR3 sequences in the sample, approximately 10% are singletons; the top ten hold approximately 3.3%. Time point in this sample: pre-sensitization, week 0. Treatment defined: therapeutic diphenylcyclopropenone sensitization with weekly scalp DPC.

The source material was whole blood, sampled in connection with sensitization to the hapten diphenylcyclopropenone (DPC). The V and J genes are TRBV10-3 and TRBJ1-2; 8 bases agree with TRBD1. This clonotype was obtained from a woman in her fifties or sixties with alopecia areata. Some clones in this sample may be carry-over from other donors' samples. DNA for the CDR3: TGTGCCATCAGCAGACAGGGGTCCGGCTACACCTTC. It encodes CAISRQGSGYTF.